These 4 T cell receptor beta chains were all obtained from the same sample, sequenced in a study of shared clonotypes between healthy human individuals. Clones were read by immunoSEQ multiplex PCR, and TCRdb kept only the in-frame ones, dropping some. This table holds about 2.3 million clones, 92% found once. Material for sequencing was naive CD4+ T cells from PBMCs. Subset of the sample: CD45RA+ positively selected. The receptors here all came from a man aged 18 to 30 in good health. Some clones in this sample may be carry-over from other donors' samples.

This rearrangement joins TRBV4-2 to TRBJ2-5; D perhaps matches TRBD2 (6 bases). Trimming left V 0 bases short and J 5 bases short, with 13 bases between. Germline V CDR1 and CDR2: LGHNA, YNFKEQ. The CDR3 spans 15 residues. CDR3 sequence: CASSQETTSRETQYF. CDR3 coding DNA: TGTGCCAGCAGCCAAGAAACCACTAGCAGGGAGACCCAGTACTTC.

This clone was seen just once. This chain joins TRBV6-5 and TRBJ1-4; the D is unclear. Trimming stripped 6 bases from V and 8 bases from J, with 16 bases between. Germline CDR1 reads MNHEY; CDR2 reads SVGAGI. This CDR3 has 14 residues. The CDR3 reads CASSLGGLQEKLFF. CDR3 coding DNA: TGTGCCAGCAGCCTCGGAGGGTTACAGGAAAAACTGTTTTTT.

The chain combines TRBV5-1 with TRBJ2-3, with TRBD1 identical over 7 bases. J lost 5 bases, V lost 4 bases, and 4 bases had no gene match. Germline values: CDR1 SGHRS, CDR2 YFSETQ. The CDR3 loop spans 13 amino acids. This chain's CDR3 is CASSQGQLDTQYF. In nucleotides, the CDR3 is TGCGCCAGCAGCCAGGGACAGCTAGATACGCAGTATTTT.

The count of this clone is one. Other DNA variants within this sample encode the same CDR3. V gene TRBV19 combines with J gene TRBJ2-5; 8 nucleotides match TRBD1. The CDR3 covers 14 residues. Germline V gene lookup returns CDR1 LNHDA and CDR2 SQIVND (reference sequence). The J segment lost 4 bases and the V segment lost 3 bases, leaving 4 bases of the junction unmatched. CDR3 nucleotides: TGTGCCAGTAGTATCAGGGGGCGCGGAGAGACCCAGTACTTC. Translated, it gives CASSIRGRGETQYF.